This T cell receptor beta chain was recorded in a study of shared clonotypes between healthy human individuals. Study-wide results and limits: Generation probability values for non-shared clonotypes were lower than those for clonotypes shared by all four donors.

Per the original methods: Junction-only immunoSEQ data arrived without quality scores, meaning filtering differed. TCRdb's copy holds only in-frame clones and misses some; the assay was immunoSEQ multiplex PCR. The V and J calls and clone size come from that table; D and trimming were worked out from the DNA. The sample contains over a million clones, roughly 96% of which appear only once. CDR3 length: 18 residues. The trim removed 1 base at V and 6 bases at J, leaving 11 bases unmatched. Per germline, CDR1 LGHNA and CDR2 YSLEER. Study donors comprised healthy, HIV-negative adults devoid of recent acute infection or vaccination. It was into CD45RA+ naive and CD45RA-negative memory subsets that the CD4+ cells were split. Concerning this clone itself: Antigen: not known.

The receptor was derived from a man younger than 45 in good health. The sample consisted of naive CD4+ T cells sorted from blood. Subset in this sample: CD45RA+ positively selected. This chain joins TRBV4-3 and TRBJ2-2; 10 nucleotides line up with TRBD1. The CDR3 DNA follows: TGCGCCAGCAGCCAAGCAAGTTTCGGACAGGGGGTACCCGGGGAGCTGTTTTTT. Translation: CASSQASFGQGVPGELFF.